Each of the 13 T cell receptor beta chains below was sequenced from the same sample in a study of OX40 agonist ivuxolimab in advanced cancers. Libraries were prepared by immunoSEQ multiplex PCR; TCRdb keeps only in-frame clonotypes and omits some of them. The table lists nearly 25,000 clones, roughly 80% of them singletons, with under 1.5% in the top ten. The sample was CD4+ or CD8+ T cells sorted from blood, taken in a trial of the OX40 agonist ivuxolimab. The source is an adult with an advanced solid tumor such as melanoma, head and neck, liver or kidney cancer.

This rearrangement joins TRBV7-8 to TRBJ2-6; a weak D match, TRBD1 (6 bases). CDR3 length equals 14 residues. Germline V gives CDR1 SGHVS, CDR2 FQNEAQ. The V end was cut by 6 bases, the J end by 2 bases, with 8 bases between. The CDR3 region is CASSTGTGANVLTF. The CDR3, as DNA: TGTGCCAGCAGTACAGGGACTGGGGCCAACGTCCTGACTTTC.

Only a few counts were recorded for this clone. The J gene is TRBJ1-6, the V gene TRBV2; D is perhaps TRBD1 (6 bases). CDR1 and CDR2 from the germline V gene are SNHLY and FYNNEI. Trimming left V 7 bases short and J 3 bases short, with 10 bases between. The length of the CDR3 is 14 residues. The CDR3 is CASKGENYNSPLHF. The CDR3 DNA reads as TGTGCCAGCAAGGGGGAAAACTATAATTCACCCCTCCACTTT. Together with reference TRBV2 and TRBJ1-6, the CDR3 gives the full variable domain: EPEVTQTPSHQVTQMGQEVILRCVPISNHLYFYWYRQILGQKVEFLVSFYNNEISEKSEIFDDQFSVERPDGSNFTLKIRSTKLEDSAMYFCASKGENYNSPLHFGNGTRLTVT.

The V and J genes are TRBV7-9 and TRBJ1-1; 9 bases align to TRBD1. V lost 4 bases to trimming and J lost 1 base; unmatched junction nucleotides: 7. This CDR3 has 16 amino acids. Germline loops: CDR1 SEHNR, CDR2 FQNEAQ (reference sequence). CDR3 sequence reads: CASSSRQGEGNTEAFF. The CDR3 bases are TGTGCCAGCAGCTCCCGACAGGGGGAAGGGAACACTGAAGCTTTCTTT.

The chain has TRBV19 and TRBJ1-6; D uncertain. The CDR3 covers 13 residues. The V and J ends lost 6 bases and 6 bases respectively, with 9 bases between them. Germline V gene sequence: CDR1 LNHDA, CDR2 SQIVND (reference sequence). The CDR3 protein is CASRPLANSPLHF. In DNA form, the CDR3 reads TGTGCCAGTAGACCGTTGGCTAATTCACCCCTCCACTTT. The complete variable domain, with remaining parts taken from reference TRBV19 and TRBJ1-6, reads DGGITQSPKYLFRKEGQNVTLSCEQNLNHDAMYWYRQDPGQGLRLIYYSQIVNDFQKGDIAEGYSVSREKKESFPLTVTSAQKNPTAFYLCASRPLANSPLHFGNGTRLTVT.

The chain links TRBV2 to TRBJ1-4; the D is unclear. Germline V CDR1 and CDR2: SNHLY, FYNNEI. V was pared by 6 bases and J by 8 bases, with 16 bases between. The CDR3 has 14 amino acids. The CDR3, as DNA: TGTGCCAGCAGGGATCAAGTTGGAGGGGAAAAACTGTTTTTT. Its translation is CASRDQVGGEKLFF.

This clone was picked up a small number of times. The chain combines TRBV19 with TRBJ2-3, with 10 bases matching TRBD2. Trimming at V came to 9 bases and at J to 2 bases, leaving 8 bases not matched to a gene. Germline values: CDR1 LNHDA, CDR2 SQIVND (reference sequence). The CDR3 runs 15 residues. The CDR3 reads CASRGLARYTDTQYF. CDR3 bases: TGTGCCAGCAGGGGACTAGCGAGGTACACAGATACGCAGTATTTT.

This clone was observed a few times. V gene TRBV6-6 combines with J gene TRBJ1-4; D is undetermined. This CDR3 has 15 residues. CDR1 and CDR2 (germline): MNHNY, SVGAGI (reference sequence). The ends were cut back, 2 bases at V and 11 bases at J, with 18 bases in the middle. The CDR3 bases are TGTGCCAGCAGTTACAGTGAAGGTGCGTTAGAGAAACTGTTTTTT. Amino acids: CASSYSEGALEKLFF.

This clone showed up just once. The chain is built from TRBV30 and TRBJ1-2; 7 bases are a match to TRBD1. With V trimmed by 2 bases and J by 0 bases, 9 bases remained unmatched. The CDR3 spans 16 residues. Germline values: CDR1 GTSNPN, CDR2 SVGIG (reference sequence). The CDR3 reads CAWSPSTGASNYGYTF. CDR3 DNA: TGTGCCTGGAGTCCCTCAACAGGGGCTTCTAACTATGGCTACACCTTC.

CDR3: CASSPGLYEQYF. Written as DNA, the CDR3 is TGTGCCAGCAGTCCGGGACTTTACGAGCAGTACTTC. This chain uses TRBV7-2 with TRBJ2-7; D might be TRBD2 (6 bases). The CDR3 runs to 12 residues. The germline V gene encodes CDR1 SGHTA and CDR2 FQGNSA. Trimming stripped 6 bases from V and 4 bases from J, with 10 bases between.

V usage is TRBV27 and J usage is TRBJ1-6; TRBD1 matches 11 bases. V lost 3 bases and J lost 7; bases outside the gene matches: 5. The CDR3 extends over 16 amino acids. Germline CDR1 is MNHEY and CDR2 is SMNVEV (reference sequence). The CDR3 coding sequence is TGTGCCAGCAGTTTTGACCGGGACAGGGGGAATTCACCCCTCCACTTT. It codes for CASSFDRDRGNSPLHF.

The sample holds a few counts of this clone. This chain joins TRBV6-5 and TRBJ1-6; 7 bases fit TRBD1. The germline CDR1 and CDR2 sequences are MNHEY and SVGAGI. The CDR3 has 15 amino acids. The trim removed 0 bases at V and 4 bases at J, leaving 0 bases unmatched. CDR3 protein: CASSYSGQYNSPLHF. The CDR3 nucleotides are TGTGCCAGCAGTTACTCGGGACAGTATAATTCACCCCTCCACTTT.

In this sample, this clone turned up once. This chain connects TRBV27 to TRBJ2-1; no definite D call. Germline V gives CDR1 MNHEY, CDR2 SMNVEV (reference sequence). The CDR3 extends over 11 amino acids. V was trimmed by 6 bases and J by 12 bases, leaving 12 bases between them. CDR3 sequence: CASSSTASQFF. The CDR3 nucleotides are TGTGCCAGCAGCTCCACCGCGTCGCAGTTCTTC.

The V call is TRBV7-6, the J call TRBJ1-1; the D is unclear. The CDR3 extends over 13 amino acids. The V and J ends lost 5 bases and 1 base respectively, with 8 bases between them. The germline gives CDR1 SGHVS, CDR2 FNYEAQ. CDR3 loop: CASSAYRNTEAFF. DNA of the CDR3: TGTGCCAGCAGCGCCTATAGGAACACTGAAGCTTTCTTT.